Only a few counts were recorded for the clone carrying this T cell receptor (beta chain). Antigen unknown. This entry comes from a study of beta chain features in type 1 diabetes. The whole isolated RNA underwent reverse transcription, so sequencing captured expressed TCRB transcripts. Sequencing was performed with immunoSEQ multiplex PCR; in TCRdb, only in-frame clones are kept and a portion is missing. The profile shows 300,000 to 350,000 clones, 13% of them singletons. Using CD45RO/CCR7/CD25/CD127/CD95/CD27, CD4+ naive, central memory, regulatory and stem cell-like memory cells were sorted. Over 95% purity was reached by all sorted populations. CDR3 length: 16 residues. Germline CDR1 and CDR2: LGHNA and YSLEER. The V segment lost 3 bases and the J segment 8 bases; nucleotides outside the gene matches: 9. Study-wide findings and caveats: Significant though moderate, a shortening of TCRB CDR3s appeared in all four CD4+ subsets of Type 1 diabetes patients.

The receptor was derived from a woman aged 18-35 years with type 1 diabetes. Sequences were obtained from naive CD4+ T cells from blood. The J gene is TRBJ1-4, the V gene TRBV4-3; 10 bases are a match to TRBD1. The CDR3 spells CASSQEPGTGDEKLFF. The DNA for the CDR3 is TGCGCCAGCAGCCAGGAACCCGGGACAGGGGACGAAAAACTGTTTTTT.